This T cell receptor beta chain stems from a study of T cell repertoires in cytomegalovirus infection. At the level of the study: Indicated by public TCR beta signatures were CMV infection and matching HLA type.

Findings and limits, study-wide: CMV-specific TCR beta clonotypes restricted by HLA-C were the ones dominating the ex vivo response.

V was pared by 4 bases and J by 7 bases, with 12 bases of the junction left unmatched. The CDR3 is 17 residues long. Germline CDR1 reads MDHEN; CDR2 reads SYDVKM. To note about this clonotype: Its antigen is as yet unknown.

TCRdb redid the calling of the reads with MiXCR, one entry per CDR3 protein. Of about 570,000 distinct CDR3 sequences in the sample, roughly 42% were seen once. The chain couples TRBV28 to TRBJ2-2; 10 bases line up with TRBD2. The receptor's source is a human donor in good health (CMV status not recorded). Some clones in this sample may be carry-over from other donors' samples. Specimen: cultured PBMCs, collected from culture after CMV antigen stimulation. The CDR3 region has the DNA TGTGCCAGCAGTTCAAACCAGCGGGAGGGCTGGGTCGGGGAGCTGTTTTTT. Residues: CASSSNQREGWVGELFF.